This T cell receptor (beta chain) was sequenced for a study of cytomegalovirus exposure and HLA in healthy donors (dated by TCRdb to the late 2010s). Turning to the overall study: According to a later analysis, the approximately 130 validation repertoires were produced on the same platform as the 600 to 850 repertoires of the first cohort. The study aimed to test whether signatures of past pathogen exposure could be identified by cataloging public T cell receptors. In addition to the first cohort of around 670 subjects, a separate validation cohort of 120 different subjects was used. To predict cytomegalovirus infection status, the study combined high-throughput TCR immunosequencing, statistical association of individual TCRs with disease status, and machine learning. What the study reported, not specific to this receptor: In the study, 150 to 200 TCR beta chains were listed as associated with cytomegalovirus. The validation cohort had no HLA typing available for a later analysis, so co-occurrence within that cohort was assessed over all 120 repertoires. Three of the identified cytomegalovirus-associated TCR beta chains were confirmed in vitro to be specific for cytomegalovirus antigens. A later analysis found that TCRs clustered in the first cohort also tended to co-occur in the 95 to 150 validation repertoires, with just under 95% of cluster scores above 0. While some public TCRs were present in many individuals, most TCR sequences turned up only very rarely across donors. The classifier was reported to diagnose cytomegalovirus status with high specificity and sensitivity in both the original cohort and the validation cohort. The authors suggested that the approach could potentially be extended to other disease states and immunological phenotypes.

Libraries were made using the immunoSEQ multiplex PCR assay. On the authors' methods: A statistical classification framework was built to diagnose cytomegalovirus status from the catalog of TCR beta chain sequences. Entries here come from immuneACCESS through TCRdb and include only in-frame sequences with V and J called. Some clones fail to appear in such tables; in the studies checked, an unresolved V gene covers under half of the shortfall, and the cause of the remainder is unknown. The V and J calls and the clone size are those of that table, but D and trimming were determined from the DNA. The sample table contains under 200,000 clones; only one count was recorded for roughly 84% of them. The biggest ten clones account for roughly 7.5% of the sample. The sample holds one count of this clone. This clone's antigen is unknown. No much larger clonotype is one base removed from it; base qualities were not supplied.

In the germline V gene, CDR1 corresponds to LGHNA and CDR2 to YSLEER. The V and J ends are trimmed by 0 bases and 4 bases, leaving 15 bases between them. Reading from cysteine to phenylalanine, the CDR3 counts 16 amino acids. The sequence is cut down to CDR3 DNA, 48 bases in frame from base 1. Separate from the approximately 690-subject first cohort, the validation cohort of about 110 subjects was the group to which the donors belonged. The clonotype originates from a man aged 18 to 30 in good health and CMV-seropositive. Input material: PBMCs. This receptor chain uses TRBV4-3 and TRBJ1-2, with TRBD1 as a weak D call on 6 bases. CDR3 reads: CASSQDPRGGTYGYTF. The DNA reads TGCGCCAGCAGCCAAGATCCGAGAGGGGGAACCTATGGCTACACCTTC.